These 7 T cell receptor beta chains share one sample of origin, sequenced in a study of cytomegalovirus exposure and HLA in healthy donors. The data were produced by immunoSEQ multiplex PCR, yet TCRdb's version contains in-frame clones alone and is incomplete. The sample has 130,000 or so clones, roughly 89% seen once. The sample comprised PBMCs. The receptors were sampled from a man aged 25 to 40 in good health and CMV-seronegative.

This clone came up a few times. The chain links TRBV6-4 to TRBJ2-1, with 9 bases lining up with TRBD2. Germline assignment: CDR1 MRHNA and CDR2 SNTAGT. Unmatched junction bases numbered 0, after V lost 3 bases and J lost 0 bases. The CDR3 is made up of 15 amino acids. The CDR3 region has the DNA TGTGCCAGCAGTGAACTAGCGGGCTCCTACAATGAGCAGTTCTTC. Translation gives CASSELAGSYNEQFF.

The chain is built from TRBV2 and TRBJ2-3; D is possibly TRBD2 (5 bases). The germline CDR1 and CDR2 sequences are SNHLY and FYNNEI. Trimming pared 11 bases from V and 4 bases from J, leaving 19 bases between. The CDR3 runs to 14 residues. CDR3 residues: CAAQVGLAADTQYF. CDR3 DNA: TGTGCCGCCCAAGTGGGCCTAGCAGCAGATACGCAGTATTTT.

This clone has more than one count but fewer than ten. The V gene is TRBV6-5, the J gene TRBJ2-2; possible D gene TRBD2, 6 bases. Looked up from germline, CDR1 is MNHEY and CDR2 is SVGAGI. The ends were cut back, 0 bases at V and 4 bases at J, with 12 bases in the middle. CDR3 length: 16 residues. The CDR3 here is CASSYSSEAGTGELFF. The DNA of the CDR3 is TGTGCCAGCAGTTACTCATCGGAAGCGGGCACCGGGGAGCTGTTTTTT.

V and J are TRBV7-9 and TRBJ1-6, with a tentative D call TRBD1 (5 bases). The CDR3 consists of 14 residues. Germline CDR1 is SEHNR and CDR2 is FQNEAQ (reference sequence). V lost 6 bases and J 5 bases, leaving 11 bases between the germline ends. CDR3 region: CASSLRENNSPLHF. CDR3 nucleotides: TGTGCCAGCAGTCTCAGGGAAAATAATTCACCCCTCCACTTT. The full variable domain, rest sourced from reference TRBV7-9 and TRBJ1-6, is DTGVSQNPRHKITKRGQNVTFRCDPISEHNRLYWYRQTLGQGPEFLTYFQNEAQLEKSRLLSDRFSAERPKGSFSTLEIQRTEQGDSAMYLCASSLRENNSPLHFGNGTRLTVT.

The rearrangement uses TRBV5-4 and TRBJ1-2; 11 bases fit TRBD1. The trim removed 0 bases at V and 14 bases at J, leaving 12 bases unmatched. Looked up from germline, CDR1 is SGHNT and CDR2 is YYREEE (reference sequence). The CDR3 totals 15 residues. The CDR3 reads CASSLDPGQGGSNTF. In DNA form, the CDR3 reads TGTGCCAGCAGCTTGGACCCGGGACAGGGGGGCTCCAATACCTTC.

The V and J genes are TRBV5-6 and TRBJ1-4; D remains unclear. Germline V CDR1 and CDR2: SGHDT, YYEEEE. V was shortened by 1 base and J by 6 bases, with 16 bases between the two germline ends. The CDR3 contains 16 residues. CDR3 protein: CASSLPHTGDHEKLFF. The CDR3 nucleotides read TGTGCCAGCAGCTTGCCACACACGGGTGACCATGAAAAACTGTTTTTT.

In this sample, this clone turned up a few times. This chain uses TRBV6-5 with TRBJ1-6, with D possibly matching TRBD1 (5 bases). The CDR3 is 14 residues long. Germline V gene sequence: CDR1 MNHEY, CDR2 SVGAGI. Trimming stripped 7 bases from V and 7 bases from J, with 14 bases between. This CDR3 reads CASTLRDPNSPLHF. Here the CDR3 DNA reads TGTGCCAGCACCCTGCGGGACCCAAATTCACCCCTCCACTTT.